This T cell receptor (beta chain) was observed in a study of siplizumab effects on memory and regulatory T cells. Study-wide points: Naive T cells appeared more diverse than memory cells and seemed to be major alloresponse contributors.

The CDR3 is 14 amino acids. Trimming took off 5 bases at V and 9 bases at J, with 17 bases between the two ends. The V gene's germline CDR1 is SGHAT and CDR2 FQDESV (reference sequence). This table comes from immunoSEQ multiplex PCR, and its TCRdb copy is limited to in-frame clones, with some not included. In the table there are approximately 82,000 clones, 80% to 90% of which are singletons. A note on this clone: Its antigen is unidentified.

This receptor was obtained from a human donor in good health. The gene calls are TRBV11-1 and TRBJ2-1, with D perhaps TRBD2 (7 bases). The sequencing sample was made of Tregs sorted from blood. CDR3 amino acids: CASSPKGGRVEQFF. In nucleotides, the CDR3 is TGTGCCAGCAGCCCCAAGGGGGGGAGGGTTGAGCAGTTCTTC.